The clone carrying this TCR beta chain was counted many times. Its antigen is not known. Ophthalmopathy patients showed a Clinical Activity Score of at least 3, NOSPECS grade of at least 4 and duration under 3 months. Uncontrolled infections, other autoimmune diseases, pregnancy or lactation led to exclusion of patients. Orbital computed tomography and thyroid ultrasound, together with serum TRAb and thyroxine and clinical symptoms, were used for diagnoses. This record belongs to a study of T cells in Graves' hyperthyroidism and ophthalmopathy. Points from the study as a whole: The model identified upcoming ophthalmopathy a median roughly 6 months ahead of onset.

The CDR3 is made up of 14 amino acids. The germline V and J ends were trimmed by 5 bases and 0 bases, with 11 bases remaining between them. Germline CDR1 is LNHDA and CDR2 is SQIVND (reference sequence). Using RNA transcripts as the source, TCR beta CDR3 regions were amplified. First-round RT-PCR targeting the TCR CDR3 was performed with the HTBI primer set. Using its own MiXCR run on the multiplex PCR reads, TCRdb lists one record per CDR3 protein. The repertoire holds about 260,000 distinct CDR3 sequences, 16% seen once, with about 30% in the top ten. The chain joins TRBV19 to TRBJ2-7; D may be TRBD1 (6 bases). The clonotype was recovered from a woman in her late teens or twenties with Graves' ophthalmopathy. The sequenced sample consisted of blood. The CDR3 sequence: CASSPGQPSYEQYF. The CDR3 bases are TGTGCCAGTAGTCCCGGACAGCCCTCCTACGAGCAGTACTTC.